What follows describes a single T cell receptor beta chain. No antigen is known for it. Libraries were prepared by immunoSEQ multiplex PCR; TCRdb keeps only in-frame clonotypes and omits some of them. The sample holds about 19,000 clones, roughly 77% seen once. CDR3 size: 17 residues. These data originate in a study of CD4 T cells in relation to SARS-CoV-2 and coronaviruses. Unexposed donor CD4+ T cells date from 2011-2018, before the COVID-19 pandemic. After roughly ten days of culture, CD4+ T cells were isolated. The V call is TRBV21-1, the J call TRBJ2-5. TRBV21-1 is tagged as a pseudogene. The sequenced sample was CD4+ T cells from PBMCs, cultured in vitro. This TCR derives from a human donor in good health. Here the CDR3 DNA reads TGTGCCAGCAGCAATGAGGGGGGAAAACCTAACCAAGAGACCCAGTACTTC. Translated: CASSNEGGKPNQETQYF.